This TCR beta chain derives from a study of blood T cell repertoires in COVID-19. Turning to the study itself: Samples came from the United States, Italy and Spain, spanning acute and convalescent COVID-19. T cells, B-cell-depleted T cells, or PBMCs supplied cDNA or gDNA.

Under the authors' procedure: Amplification of reference gene primers provided the estimated nucleated cell counts. The assay was immunoSEQ multiplex PCR, and TCRdb's table has in-frame clones only and misses some. The V and J calls and clone size are taken from that table; D and trimming were inferred from the DNA. Of 110,000 or so clones in the sample, about 88% were seen once. The CDR3 loop spans 18 amino acids. Germline CDR1 is SGHNT and CDR2 is YYREEE (reference sequence). The V and J ends lost 4 bases and 1 base, in that order; junction bases with no gene match: 14. J is TRBJ2-5 and V is TRBV5-4; TRBD1 agrees at 9 bases. The sequencing input was peripheral blood. The sequence was collected from a woman aged 70-85 years who had recovered from COVID-19. For the CDR3, the DNA is TGTGCCAGCAGCGGAATTACCGGGACAGGGACCTTCCAAGAGACCCAGTACTTC. Amino acid sequence: CASSGITGTGTFQETQYF.